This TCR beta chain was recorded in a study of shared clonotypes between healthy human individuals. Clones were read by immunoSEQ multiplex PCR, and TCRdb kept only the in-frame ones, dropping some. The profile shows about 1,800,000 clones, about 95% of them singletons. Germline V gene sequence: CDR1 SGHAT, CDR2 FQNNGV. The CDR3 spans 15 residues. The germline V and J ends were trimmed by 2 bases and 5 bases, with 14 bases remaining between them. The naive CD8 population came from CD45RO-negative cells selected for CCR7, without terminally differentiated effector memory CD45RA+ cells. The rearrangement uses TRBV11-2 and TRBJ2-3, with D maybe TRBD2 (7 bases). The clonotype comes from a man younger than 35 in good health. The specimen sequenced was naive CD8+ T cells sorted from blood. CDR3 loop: CASSLPRGAGDTQYF. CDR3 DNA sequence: TGTGCCAGCAGCTTACCTCGGGGGGCCGGAGATACGCAGTATTTT.